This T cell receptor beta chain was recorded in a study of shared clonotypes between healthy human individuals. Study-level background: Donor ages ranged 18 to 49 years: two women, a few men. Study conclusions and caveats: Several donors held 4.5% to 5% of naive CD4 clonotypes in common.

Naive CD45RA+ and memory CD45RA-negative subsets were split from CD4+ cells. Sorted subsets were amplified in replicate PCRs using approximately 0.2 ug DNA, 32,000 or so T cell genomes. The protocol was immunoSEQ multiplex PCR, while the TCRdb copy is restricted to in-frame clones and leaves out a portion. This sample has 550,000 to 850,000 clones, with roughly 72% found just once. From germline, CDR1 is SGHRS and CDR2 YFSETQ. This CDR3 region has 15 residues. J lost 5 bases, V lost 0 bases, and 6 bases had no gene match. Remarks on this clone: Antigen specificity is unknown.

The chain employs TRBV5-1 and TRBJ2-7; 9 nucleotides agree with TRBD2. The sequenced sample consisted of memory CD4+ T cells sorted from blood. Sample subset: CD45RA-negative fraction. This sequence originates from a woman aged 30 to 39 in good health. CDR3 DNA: TGCGCCAGCAGCTTGGTGCGGGAGGGCCGACACGAGCAGTACTTC. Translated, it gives CASSLVREGRHEQYF.